This T cell receptor beta chain was observed in a study of regulatory T cells in long-lasting Graves disease. Findings of the study overall: Investigators studied peripheral blood only, not thyroid tissue. Favored gene segments in persistent disease were TRBV28, TRBJ1-2 and TRBJ2-5.

V was cut by 6 bases and J by 4 bases, with 6 bases left in between. This CDR3 spans 12 amino acids. Time point given: newly diagnosed GD, antithyroid drugs for less than 3 months. Following extraction of RNA from PBMCs, that RNA was used to make the TCR library. Combining iRepertoire HTBI primers with Arm-PCR of CDR3 regions, the authors built TCR beta libraries. TCRdb passed the multiplex PCR reads through MiXCR, listing each CDR3 protein once. This sample has about 440,000 distinct CDR3 sequences, with 15% found just once. This clonotype was observed many times. Antigen specificity is unknown. This sample was shared with a second study, whose subject was T cells in Graves' hyperthyroidism and ophthalmopathy. From that paper: Carried out on the TCR CDR3, a first-round RT-PCR used the HTBI primer set. Most thyroid-expanded clonotypes above 0.001 were also found in blood.

The specimen was peripheral blood mononuclear cells (PBMCs), collected at new diagnosis, from a patient treated with antithyroid drugs. The clonotype was recovered from a woman in her twenties or thirties with Graves disease. The chain couples TRBV12-3 or TRBV12-4 to TRBJ2-2; perhaps TRBD2 as D (5 bases). Here the CDR3 DNA reads TGTGCCAGCAGGACTACCACCGGGGAGCTGTTTTTT. This encodes CASRTTTGELFF.